This T cell receptor beta chain is drawn from a study of regulatory T cells in long-lasting Graves disease. Across the whole study: Over 5 years of antithyroid drugs with positive TSH receptor antibodies was taken to mean persistent Graves' disease. Study conclusions and caveats: Examination was confined to peripheral blood, excluding thyroid tissue.

This clonotype has ten or more counts. Its specificity is not known. This may come from a read error, since a much larger clone is one base off. iRepertoire HTBI primers and Arm-PCR of CDR3 regions built TCR beta libraries. Each CDR3 protein gets one entry after TCRdb re-called the multiplex PCR reads with MiXCR. The data contain roughly 500,000 distinct CDR3 sequences, less than 25% of them seen just once; the ten biggest clones take up approximately 7.8%. As for time point: persistent/refractory GD, antithyroid drugs over 5 years with positive TRAb. The TCR library was prepared using RNA isolated from PBMCs. Staff drew around 10 milliliters of peripheral blood into EDTA tubes. The material sequenced was peripheral blood mononuclear cells (PBMCs), taken when the disease was refractory, from a patient treated with antithyroid drugs. The receptor comes from a female donor with Graves disease.

CDR3 in amino acids: CASSKNTGELFF. The DNA for the CDR3 is TGTGCCAGCAGCAAGAACACCGGGGAGCTGTTTTTT. The rearrangement uses TRBV5-1 and TRBJ2-2, with D hard to call. The CDR3 covers 12 residues. Germline V gives CDR1 SGHRS, CDR2 YFSETQ. Complete variable domain (other parts from reference TRBV5-1 and TRBJ2-2): KAGVTQTPRYLIKTRGQQVTLSCSPISGHRSVSWYQQTPGQGLQFLFEYFSETQRNKGNFPGRFSGRQFSNSRSEMNVSTLELGDSALYLCASSKNTGELFFGEGSRLTVL.